This record concerns one TCR beta chain sequence. These data are taken from a study of control samples from healthy donors and cancer patients. J gave up 8 bases and V 4 bases, and 13 bases lay outside the gene matches. In germline, CDR1 is MNHEY, CDR2 SVGAGI. The CDR3 is 15 amino acids. The assay was immunoSEQ multiplex PCR, and TCRdb's table has in-frame clones only and misses some. The sample shows some 78,000 clones, around nine tenths of them seen only once. The sequence derives from an older woman in good health. The chain joins TRBV6-5 to TRBJ1-2; 7 bases are a match to TRBD1. Sequencing was carried out using blood. The CDR3 spells CASSSSPDRAEGYTF. CDR3 DNA sequence: TGTGCCAGCAGTTCCAGCCCTGACAGGGCCGAGGGCTACACCTTC.